The 16 T cell receptor beta chains presented below share a single source sample, sequenced in a study of T cell repertoires in cytomegalovirus infection. TCRdb passed the reads through MiXCR, listing each CDR3 protein once. The table includes roughly 920,000 distinct CDR3 sequences, around 32% detected once. Their specific antigens are unknown. The specimen comprised cultured CD8+ T cells from PBMCs, sampled from culture after CMV antigen stimulation. The origin of the receptors is a human donor in good health (CMV status not recorded). Some clones in this sample may be carry-over from other donors' samples.

This clonotype was picked up a small number of times. V and J are TRBV18 and TRBJ2-1; TRBD2 aligns across 10 bases. This CDR3 spans 15 amino acids. The V segment lost 4 bases and the J segment 8 bases; nucleotides outside the gene matches: 8. Germline V gene data show CDR1 as KGHSH and CDR2 as LQKENI. CDR3 loop: CASSRSGGARDEQFF. CDR3 sequence (DNA): TGTGCCAGCTCACGAAGCGGGGGGGCCCGTGATGAGCAGTTCTTC.

The rearrangement joins TRBV2 to TRBJ2-7, with D unclear. V lost 4 bases, J lost 4 bases, and 14 bases lay in between. The germline V gene encodes CDR1 SNHLY and CDR2 FYNNEI. The CDR3 totals 14 residues. DNA for the CDR3: TGTGCCAGCAGTGGTTTCGGACCGTCGTACGAGCAGTACGTC. Translation gives CASSGFGPSYEQYV.

In this sample, this clonotype turned up a few times. This chain joins TRBV7-8 and TRBJ2-1, with a possible D match to TRBD1 (6 bases). Germline CDR1 SGHVS, CDR2 FQNEAQ. The V end lost 1 base, the J end lost 0 bases, and 13 bases lay between the germline ends. The CDR3 is 17 residues long. The DNA of the CDR3 is TGTGCCAGCAGCTTAGATGGGGGCCCCAACTCCTACAATGAGCAGTTCTTC. It yields the protein CASSLDGGPNSYNEQFF.

The table lists this clonotype with a count of one. This rearrangement joins TRBV10-3 to TRBJ2-3; D possibly corresponds to TRBD1 (5 bases). CDR3 length: 18 residues. Trimming took 2 bases from V and 0 from J, leaving 18 bases between them. Per the germline V gene, CDR1 is ENHRY and CDR2 is SYGVKD. CDR3 sequence: CAISEGGTGLRSTDTQYF. The CDR3 DNA sequence: TGTGCCATCAGTGAGGGCGGAACAGGTCTCCGTAGCACAGATACGCAGTATTTT.

This clonotype was found a few times. The chain joins TRBV29-1 to TRBJ2-3, with D tentatively TRBD2 (5 bases). The germline CDR1 and CDR2 sequences are SQVTM and ANQGSEA. The CDR3 consists of 13 residues. CDR3 sequence reads: CTGGREGPDTQYF. The CDR3 coding sequence is TGCACCGGAGGTAGGGAAGGGCCAGATACGCAGTATTTT.

The V and J genes are TRBV20-1 and TRBJ1-1; 7 bases fit TRBD1. V was clipped by 3 bases and J by 5 bases; unmatched bases: 3. The CDR3 has 12 amino acids. Per the germline V gene, CDR1 is DFQATT and CDR2 is SNEGSKA (reference sequence). The CDR3 DNA reads as TGCAGTGCTAGTCAGGGGGTAACTGAAGCTTTCTTT. This gives the protein CSASQGVTEAFF.

The chain links TRBV6-2 or TRBV6-3 to TRBJ1-5; D might be TRBD1 (5 bases). This CDR3 spans 13 amino acids. CDR1 is MNHEY, CDR2 SVGEGT, per germline. Trimming took 8 bases from V and 5 from J, leaving 13 bases between them. CDR3 loop: CASGDRRDQPQHF. In nucleotides, the CDR3 is TGTGCCAGCGGAGACAGACGCGATCAGCCCCAGCATTTT.

The chain joins TRBV6-5 to TRBJ2-7; 10 nucleotides match TRBD1. CDR1 and CDR2 (germline): MNHEY, SVGAGI. V trimming: 0 bases; J trimming: 6 bases; junction bases outside the gene matches: 2. The CDR3 contains 14 residues. The CDR3 DNA is TGTGCCAGCAGTTACTCTGGGACAGGGGCCGAGCAGTACGTC. As protein: CASSYSGTGAEQYV.

This chain connects TRBV7-6 to TRBJ2-7; D remains ambiguous. Trimming pared 0 bases from V and 3 bases from J, leaving 6 bases between. CDR3 length equals 13 residues. From germline, CDR1 is SGHVS and CDR2 FNYEAQ. CDR3 nucleotide sequence: TGTGCCAGCAGCTTAGCCCAGAACTACGAGCAGTACGTC. Encoded protein: CASSLAQNYEQYV.

Details on this clonotype: This may be a read error: a much more frequent sequence differs by one nucleotide. The J gene is TRBJ2-4, the V gene TRBV7-8; TRBD2 might be the D (5 bases). The CDR3 is 17 amino acids. Germline V CDR1 and CDR2: SGHVS, FQNEAQ. CDR3 residues: CVSSLAYLTEAKNIQYF. CDR3 nucleotides: TGTGTCAGCAGCTTAGCGTACCTCACCGAAGCCAAAAACATTCAGTACTTC.

This clonotype has a handful of counts. The V and J genes are TRBV10-3 and TRBJ1-1, with 7 positions matching TRBD1. V lost 10 bases to trimming and J lost 3 bases; unmatched junction nucleotides: 8. From germline, CDR1 is ENHRY and CDR2 SYGVKD. The CDR3 contains 13 residues. CDR3 nucleotide sequence: TGTGCCACCAGGGACAGCCTCTACACTGAAGCTTTCTTT. Protein sequence: CATRDSLYTEAFF.

This clonotype has only a few counts. The chain uses TRBV6-2 or TRBV6-3 and TRBJ2-7; 8 bases align to TRBD1. This CDR3 comprises 13 residues. Germline V gene data show CDR1 as MNHEY and CDR2 as SVGEGT. Trimming removed 0 bases from V and 6 bases from J; junction bases left unmatched: 1. Here the CDR3 DNA reads TGTGCCAGCAGTTACTCGGACAGGGCCGAGCAGTACGTC. Protein product: CASSYSDRAEQYV.

This clonotype was seen more than once but under ten times. The chain recombines TRBV19 with TRBJ1-1, with 7 positions matching TRBD1. Trimming at V came to 5 bases and at J to 3 bases, leaving 6 bases not matched to a gene. The germline V gene encodes CDR1 LNHDA and CDR2 SQIVND (reference sequence). The CDR3 consists of 14 residues. The CDR3 is CASSSGGEYTEAFF. As DNA, the CDR3 is TGTGCCAGTAGTTCAGGGGGAGAGTACACTGAAGCTTTCTTT.

This clonotype was observed a handful of times. The V and J genes are TRBV7-9 and TRBJ2-5; D may be TRBD1 or TRBD2 (5 bases each). CDR1 and CDR2 (germline): SEHNR, FQNEAQ (reference sequence). The ends were cut back, 4 bases at V and 5 bases at J, with 8 bases in the middle. This CDR3 has 12 residues. The CDR3 sequence: CASSWGPETQYF. The CDR3 region has the DNA TGTGCCAGCAGCTGGGGACCCGAGACCCAGTACTTC.

The chain recombines TRBV6-6 with TRBJ2-7; D not resolved. With 4 bases removed from V and 3 bases from J, the gap between germline ends came to 19 bases. The germline V gene has CDR1 MNHNY and CDR2 SVGAGI (reference sequence). The CDR3 extends over 16 amino acids. The CDR3 DNA is TGTGCCAGCAGTTCCTACGCCAACAGTCCTTTCTACGAGCAGTACGTC. Translation gives CASSSYANSPFYEQYV.

The rearrangement joins TRBV12-3 or TRBV12-4 to TRBJ1-2; D unresolved. The CDR3 contains 16 residues. V shed 3 bases and J shed 8 bases, with 22 bases lying between them. CDR3 in amino acids: CASSFVLEQYFRGYTF. The CDR3 DNA follows: TGTGCCAGCAGTTTTGTCTTAGAACAGTACTTTCGAGGCTACACCTTC.